A single sample is the source of the 15 T cell receptor beta chains below, sequenced in a study of T cells after yellow fever vaccination. A single record per CDR3 protein comes from TCRdb applying MiXCR to the 5' RACE reads. The table has around 500,000 distinct CDR3 sequences, 20% to 25% seen once. Sequenced here: PBMCs, sampled around 3 weeks after the first yellow fever vaccination. Every receptor here comes from a man between 18 and 35 years old who received the YFV17D yellow fever vaccine.

V gene TRBV28 combines with J gene TRBJ2-2; D gene ambiguous. The V gene's germline CDR1 is MDHEN and CDR2 SYDVKM. The CDR3 sequence is 14 residues long. Trimming took off 6 bases at V and 3 bases at J, with 11 bases between the two ends. The CDR3 loop is CASSAREDTGELFF. The CDR3 nucleotides are TGTGCCAGCAGCGCCAGAGAAGACACCGGGGAGCTGTTTTTT.

This clonotype was counted between two and nine times. CDR3 DNA: TGTGCCAGCAGTTTCCAGTCGACAGGTTACGAGCAGTACGTC. The encoded protein is CASSFQSTGYEQYV. The chain carries TRBV28 and TRBJ2-7; possibly TRBD1 for D (6 bases). The CDR3 covers 14 residues. V was pared by 3 bases and J by 4 bases, with 13 bases between. Germline V lookup: CDR1 MDHEN, CDR2 SYDVKM.

The chain employs TRBV12-3 or TRBV12-4 and TRBJ1-2; 8 bases are shared with TRBD1. Trimming at V came to 7 bases and at J to 7 bases, leaving 11 bases not matched to a gene. The CDR3 runs 14 residues. The chain's CDR3 is CASNPTGARGGYTF. CDR3 nucleotides: TGTGCCAGCAACCCGACAGGGGCCAGGGGTGGCTACACCTTC.

This clonotype showed up just a few times. The chain combines TRBV4-2 with TRBJ1-4; possibly TRBD1 for D (6 bases). Germline V CDR1 and CDR2: LGHNA, YNFKEQ. V lost 3 bases and J 3 bases, leaving 8 bases between the germline ends. The CDR3 length is 14 residues. This CDR3 is CASSQGGPNEKLFF. The CDR3 DNA follows: TGTGCCAGCAGCCAGGGGGGGCCTAATGAAAAACTGTTTTTT.

The chain uses TRBV20-1 and TRBJ2-4, with D maybe TRBD2 (5 bases). Trimming took off 6 bases at V and 8 bases at J, with 20 bases between the two ends. CDR1 DFQATT and CDR2 SNEGSKA come from the germline V gene (reference sequence). The CDR3 totals 14 residues. CDR3 protein: CSALEGLNGDIQYF. DNA of the CDR3: TGCAGTGCCTTAGAGGGCCTAAATGGCGACATTCAGTACTTC.

The chain joins TRBV7-9 to TRBJ2-1; weak D call: TRBD1 (6 bases). CDR1 and CDR2 from the germline V gene are SEHNR and FQNEAQ (reference sequence). CDR3 length: 13 residues. Trimming stripped 5 bases from V and 15 bases from J, with 20 bases between. The CDR3 coding sequence is TGTGCCAGCAGCGGAAGCCGGCCAGGGGTGCTGTTCTTC. Protein: CASSGSRPGVLFF.

The sample holds a few counts of this clonotype. V usage is TRBV9 and J usage is TRBJ2-1, with D possibly being TRBD2 (5 bases). The CDR3 sequence is 15 residues long. V was shortened by 0 bases and J by 5 bases, with 12 bases between the two germline ends. Germline V gene sequence: CDR1 SGDLS, CDR2 YYNGEE. CDR3 protein: CASSVAPRTDNEQFF. Here the CDR3 DNA reads TGTGCCAGCAGCGTAGCTCCCAGGACTGACAATGAGCAGTTCTTC.

The table lists this clonotype with a few counts. The genes are TRBV5-1 and TRBJ2-5; 8 nucleotides match TRBD1. Germline-derived CDR1 and CDR2 are SGHRS and YFSETQ. This CDR3 has 15 amino acids. Unmatched junction bases numbered 9, after V lost 4 bases and J lost 4 bases. The CDR3 here is CASSINGDRGETQYF. The CDR3 nucleotides are TGCGCCAGCAGCATTAATGGTGACAGGGGAGAGACCCAGTACTTC.

This CDR3 reads CASSLSAGEVGDNEQFF. The CDR3 DNA follows: TGTGCCAGCAGTTTATCAGCGGGGGAAGTTGGGGACAATGAGCAGTTCTTC. The chain is built from TRBV12-3 or TRBV12-4 and TRBJ2-1; TRBD2 matches 8 bases. The CDR3 totals 17 residues. Trimming at V came to 2 bases and at J to 5 bases, leaving 11 bases not matched to a gene.

This clonotype was found a few times. The CDR3 does not close with the conserved phenylalanine or tryptophan, likely indicating a read error. Because the CDR3's place on the DNA is in doubt, the DNA is left out and the CDR3 is given as listed by TCRdb. V and J are TRBV4-1 and TRBJ2-7. Germline V CDR1 and CDR2: MGHRA, YSYEKL. With termini counted, the CDR3 has 8 amino acids. The CDR3 sequence: CASSPPTT.

The rearrangement uses TRBV7-2 and TRBJ2-3; 7 bases agree with TRBD2. Trimming took 5 bases from V and 6 from J; bases not matched to a gene: 5. This CDR3 comprises 13 residues. CDR1 SGHTA and CDR2 FQGNSA come from the germline V gene. In nucleotides, the CDR3 is TGTGCCAGCAGCCGCGGGCGGGGGGATACGCAGTATTTT. It codes for CASSRGRGDTQYF.

V gene TRBV3-1 combines with J gene TRBJ1-2, with D perhaps matching TRBD1 (6 bases). This CDR3 has 16 residues. Trimming cost V 1 base and J 6 bases, with 18 bases left between them. Germline CDR1 and CDR2: LGHDT and YNNKEL (reference sequence). In DNA, the CDR3 is TGTGCCAGCAGCCAAGGCGGGGGGCGCCGGGACCATGGCTACACCTTC. This sequence encodes CASSQGGGRRDHGYTF.

This clonotype turned up a few times. The J gene is TRBJ2-7, the V gene TRBV29-1; D perhaps matches TRBD2 (5 bases). This CDR3 comprises 11 residues. Germline values: CDR1 SQVTM, CDR2 ANQGSEA. V was cut by 8 bases and J by 3 bases, with 11 bases left in between. The CDR3 here is CSPGFYYEQYV. The CDR3 DNA sequence: TGCAGCCCGGGATTTTACTACGAGCAGTACGTC.

As DNA, the CDR3 is TGCGCCAGCAGTCAATCAAGTCAGGGTTTCGGGTCCTACGAGCAGTACTTC. Its translation: CASSQSSQGFGSYEQYF. The V call is TRBV23-1, the J call TRBJ2-7, with D possibly TRBD1 on 5 matching bases. TRBV23-1 is an open reading frame whose function is uncertain. This CDR3 has 17 amino acids. The V gene lost 0 bases and the J gene lost 1 base, with 16 bases spanning the gap.

This rearrangement joins TRBV5-1 to TRBJ2-4; D remains unclear. CDR1 is SGHRS and CDR2 is YFSETQ in the germline V gene. The CDR3 is 14 residues long. Trimming shortened V by 2 bases and J by 0 bases, and 6 bases separated the two germline ends. Here the CDR3 DNA reads TGCGCCAGCAGCTTCTCATCAGCCAAAAACATTCAGTACTTC. This sequence encodes CASSFSSAKNIQYF.